This T cell receptor (beta chain) came from a study of technical replicates of blood from a handful of donors. The V and J ends lost 8 bases and 2 bases respectively, with 10 bases between them. This CDR3 comprises 12 residues. Germline CDR1 reads SEHNR; CDR2 reads FQNEAQ (reference sequence). Sequenced by immunoSEQ multiplex PCR; TCRdb stores in-frame clones only, minus some. The table lists roughly 80,000 clones, just under 95% of them singletons. This TCR derives from a human donor in good health. The rearrangement links TRBV7-9 to TRBJ2-7; D is unclear. The source material was T cells isolated from PBMCs. The CDR3 here is CASGLVTYEQYF. The CDR3 region has the DNA TGTGCCAGCGGCCTAGTAACCTACGAGCAGTACTTC.